This passage covers 20 T cell receptor beta chains from one sample sequenced in a study of cytomegalovirus exposure and HLA in healthy donors. The PCR contained 60 Vbeta and 13 Jbeta primers. Profiling relied on immunoSEQ multiplex PCR, and the TCRdb table lists in-frame clones only, not all of them. The sample has approximately 150,000 clones, less than 85% seen once; the top ten hold around 5%. Sequenced sample: PBMCs. The receptors were gathered from a man in his late teens or twenties in good health and CMV-seronegative.

Of note for this clone: This sample also contains other DNA sequences that code for the same CDR3. The J gene is TRBJ2-7, the V gene TRBV19; 8 positions match TRBD2. CDR3 length equals 14 residues. The germline V gene encodes CDR1 LNHDA and CDR2 SQIVND (reference sequence). V lost 6 bases to trimming and J lost 2 bases; unmatched junction nucleotides: 6. Written as DNA, the CDR3 is TGTGCCAGTAGCCCAAGCGGGGGAGCCTACGAGCAGTACTTC. This sequence encodes CASSPSGGAYEQYF.

This clone appeared once. The gene calls are TRBV6-5 and TRBJ1-1; TRBD1 aligns across 9 bases. The CDR3 is made up of 13 amino acids. Trimming took 6 bases from V and 7 from J; bases not matched to a gene: 6. Germline V gives CDR1 MNHEY, CDR2 SVGAGI. The CDR3 region is CASRQGAWGEAFF. As DNA, the CDR3 is TGTGCCAGCAGACAGGGGGCCTGGGGTGAAGCTTTCTTT.

The chain has TRBV10-2 and TRBJ2-7; 7 nucleotides agree with TRBD1. Per germline, CDR1 WSHSY and CDR2 SAAADI. Losses at the gene ends were 5 bases for V and 7 bases for J; bases not matched to a gene: 8. This CDR3 contains 13 residues. The CDR3 protein is CASSYTGVGEQYF. CDR3 DNA sequence: TGCGCCAGCAGTTATACAGGGGTAGGGGAGCAGTACTTC.

In its sample, this clone was seen once. The J gene is TRBJ2-3, the V gene TRBV15, with D uncertain. CDR3 size: 11 residues. Germline V lookup: CDR1 LNHNV, CDR2 YYDKDF (reference sequence). The ends were cut back, 1 base at V and 10 bases at J, with 6 bases in the middle. The CDR3 spells CATSRVGPQYF. In DNA, the CDR3 is TGTGCCACCAGCAGAGTGGGCCCGCAGTATTTT.

The V and J genes are TRBV2 and TRBJ2-1, with 12 nucleotides matching TRBD2. The CDR3 consists of 16 residues. V shed 5 bases, J shed 7 bases, and the junction held 9 bases outside the gene matches. Germline CDR1 is SNHLY and CDR2 is FYNNEI. CDR3 in DNA: TGTGCCAGCAGTCAGAAGGCCGGGACTAGCGGGAATGAGCAGTTCTTC. Protein: CASSQKAGTSGNEQFF.

The J gene is TRBJ2-3, the V gene TRBV4-3, with 10 nucleotides matching TRBD2. Unmatched junction bases numbered 11, after V lost 2 bases and J lost 6 bases. Germline values: CDR1 LGHNA, CDR2 YSLEER. This CDR3 has 17 amino acids. The CDR3: CASSQRAVAGGSDTQYF. CDR3 DNA: TGCGCCAGCAGCCAAAGAGCGGTAGCGGGAGGTTCTGATACGCAGTATTTT.

CDR3 residues: CASSSTRVTRGRIEQYF. For the CDR3, the DNA is TGTGCCAGCAGCTCCACGCGGGTTACGCGGGGGCGGATCGAGCAGTACTTC. The chain joins TRBV7-9 to TRBJ2-7, with D perhaps TRBD2 (7 bases). In germline, CDR1 is SEHNR, CDR2 FQNEAQ (reference sequence). The CDR3 runs 17 residues. The germline V and J ends were trimmed by 4 bases and 6 bases, with 25 bases remaining between them.

The V and J genes are TRBV10-3 and TRBJ2-5, with TRBD1 matching over 9 bases. CDR3 length equals 16 residues. The trim removed 3 bases at V and 5 bases at J, leaving 10 bases unmatched. Germline CDR1 reads ENHRY; CDR2 reads SYGVKD. The CDR3 DNA follows: TGTGCCATCAGTGAAGGTCGGACAGGGGTCAGGGAGACCCAGTACTTC. It yields the protein CAISEGRTGVRETQYF.

The table lists this clone with a few counts. This chain links TRBV5-1 with TRBJ1-3; 7 bases are shared with TRBD1. Per the germline V gene, CDR1 is SGHRS and CDR2 is YFSETQ. With 5 bases clipped from V and 0 bases from J, the junction kept 5 bases outside the gene matches. There are 15 residues in the CDR3. The CDR3 nucleotides read TGCGCCAGCAGAGTCGGGACAGACTCTGGAAACACCATATATTTT. As protein: CASRVGTDSGNTIYF.

The gene calls are TRBV2 and TRBJ1-5, with D maybe TRBD1 (6 bases). V was shortened by 8 bases and J by 3 bases, with 11 bases between the two germline ends. CDR1 is SNHLY, CDR2 FYNNEI, per germline. The CDR3 has 13 residues. This CDR3 reads CASEDRSNQPQHF. The CDR3 DNA reads TGTGCCAGCGAGGACAGATCCAATCAGCCCCAGCATTTT.

Comments on this clone: One end of the junction does not line up with germline, which may come from a read error. V usage is TRBV18 and J usage is TRBJ2-7; TRBD2 agrees at 7 bases. Germline CDR1 KGHSH, CDR2 LQKENI. The CDR3 totals 17 residues. The CDR3 loop is CASSPPPGGLRIGEQYF. The CDR3 DNA reads as TGTGCCAGTTCACCACCGCCGGGGGGACTAAGGATTGGGGAGCAGTACTTC.

This chain joins TRBV4-3 and TRBJ2-1; a weak D match, TRBD1 (6 bases). The CDR3 is made up of 16 amino acids. The germline CDR1 and CDR2 sequences are LGHNA and YSLEER. Trimming left V 1 base short and J 3 bases short, with 13 bases between. CDR3 amino acids: CASSQVPGHYYNEQFF. CDR3 in DNA: TGCGCCAGCAGCCAAGTTCCGGGACACTACTACAATGAGCAGTTCTTC.

To note about this clone: One end of the junction varies from germline; a read error may be responsible. The V call is TRBV30, the J call TRBJ1-1; D not certain. The CDR3 runs to 14 residues. Germline V gives CDR1 GTSNPN, CDR2 SVGIG (reference sequence). The DNA for the CDR3 is TGTGCCTGGAGTGGACGGGGATTGAACGCTGAAGCTTTCTTT. As protein: CAWSGRGLNAEAFF.

CDR3 amino acids: CASSVAETGGGRAKLFF. The CDR3, as DNA: TGTGCCAGCAGCGTCGCTGAGACAGGGGGCGGCAGGGCAAAACTGTTTTTT. The gene calls are TRBV9 and TRBJ1-4; 10 bases match TRBD1. The CDR3 spans 17 residues. Per germline, CDR1 SGDLS and CDR2 YYNGEE. V lost 2 bases and J lost 10; bases outside the gene matches: 14.

The rearrangement uses TRBV11-3 and TRBJ2-7, with TRBD1 matching 8 bases. Germline V gene sequence: CDR1 SGHNT, CDR2 YENEEA. V trimming: 3 bases; J trimming: 5 bases; junction bases outside the gene matches: 9. CDR3 length equals 15 residues. DNA for the CDR3: TGTGCCAGCAGCTTCCGACAGGGGTACTTGGACGAGCAGTACTTC. It translates to CASSFRQGYLDEQYF.

This chain connects TRBV2 to TRBJ1-1, with a weak D call TRBD1 (6 bases). Trimming cost V 6 bases and J 2 bases, with 10 bases left between them. The CDR3 runs to 13 residues. Germline CDR1 is SNHLY and CDR2 is FYNNEI. DNA of the CDR3: TGTGCCAGCAGACAGGACAGAAACACTGAAGCTTTCTTT. This sequence encodes CASRQDRNTEAFF.

The rearrangement uses TRBV15 and TRBJ2-1, with D unresolved. Trimming cost V 3 bases and J 5 bases, with 11 bases left between them. Germline CDR1 is LNHNV and CDR2 is YYDKDF (reference sequence). This CDR3 is 14 amino acids long. The CDR3 region is CATSSRQRNNEQFF. The CDR3 coding sequence is TGTGCCACCAGCAGTCGTCAGCGAAACAATGAGCAGTTCTTC.

This clone turned up a few times. The chain joins TRBV7-8 to TRBJ2-2; D is ambiguous. Trimming took 1 base from V and 8 from J, leaving 5 bases between them. Germline CDR1 reads SGHVS; CDR2 reads FQNEAQ. The CDR3 sequence is 12 residues long. The CDR3 nucleotides are TGTGCCAGCAGCTTAGACCTAGGGGAGCTGTTTTTT. This translates into CASSLDLGELFF. The complete variable domain, with remaining parts taken from reference TRBV7-8 and TRBJ2-2, reads GAGVSQSPRYKVAKRGQDVALRCDPISGHVSLFWYQQALGQGPEFLTYFQNEAQLDKSGLPSDRFFAERPEGSVSTLKIQRTQQEDSAVYLCASSLDLGELFFGEGSRLTVL.

The chain couples TRBV5-1 to TRBJ1-1; tentatively, D is TRBD1 (6 bases). CDR3 length: 14 amino acids. Germline V gene sequence: CDR1 SGHRS, CDR2 YFSETQ. The V and J ends lost 2 bases and 3 bases respectively, with 11 bases between them. The CDR3: CASSLQGRHTEAFF. CDR3 sequence (DNA): TGCGCCAGCAGCTTACAGGGTAGGCACACTGAAGCTTTCTTT.

Of note for this clone: Germline and junction disagree at one end, which may indicate a read error. The V call is TRBV2, the J call TRBJ2-7, with TRBD2 as a possible D gene (6 bases). Germline V gene sequence: CDR1 SNHLY, CDR2 FYNNEI. CDR3 length: 12 amino acids. The CDR3 coding sequence is TGTGCCAGCAGTGAAGCGGGGTCGGGAGAGTGTTTC. This gives the protein CASSEAGSGECF.